Listed below are T cell receptor beta chains from one sample, sequenced in a study of T cell responses to AZD1222 COVID-19 vaccine. Clones were sequenced by immunoSEQ multiplex PCR, and TCRdb holds only the in-frame ones, with some missing. The sample has 95,000 to 100,000 clones; 80% to 90% are singletons. The specimen comprised peripheral blood, sampled 28 days after the second AZD1222 dose. These receptors came from an adult who received the AZD1222 COVID-19 vaccine. Both conserved end residues are part of each CDR3. Each record gives: clone size, V gene, J gene, CDR3 protein. The size of a clone is reported for some rows only, either as once, few or many, or as a class for expanded clones.

-	TRBV19	TRBJ1-1	CASSITGGGTEAFF
-	TRBV7-6	TRBJ2-7	CASSSGRGSYEQYF
few	TRBV18	TRBJ2-7	CAASSGLESEQYF
-	TRBV7-2	TRBJ1-1	CASSLENPREAFF
few	TRBV4-2	TRBJ1-5	CASSHEQGDQPQHF
-	TRBV5-1	TRBJ2-5	CASSGGQETQYF
-	TRBV7-2	TRBJ1-1	CASSLYEAMNTEAFF
-	TRBV25-1	TRBJ1-1	CASSEVGATEAFF
-	TRBV11-3	TRBJ2-7	CASSLDRPGASYEQYF
-	TRBV4-2	TRBJ2-7	CASSQDPGGRYEQYF
-	TRBV30	TRBJ2-2	CAGGGVYTGELFF
few	TRBV19	TRBJ2-7	CASSNPRESSYEQYF
-	TRBV6-2/TRBV6-3	TRBJ2-7	CASSQNYEQYF
-	TRBV3-1/TRBV3-2	TRBJ1-1	CASSYRGDTEAFF
-	TRBV12-3/TRBV12-4	TRBJ2-3	CASTGTLRDTQYF
-	TRBV19	TRBJ2-7	CASSIDQGTAYEQYF
-	TRBV6-5	TRBJ1-2	CASSFTGVYGYTF
-	TRBV5-4	TRBJ2-3	CASSSWGRPNTDTQYF
-	TRBV5-4	TRBJ1-5	CASSLGQNQPQHF
-	TRBV25-1	TRBJ2-2	CASSDKQGFYPGELFF
-	TRBV6-1	TRBJ1-2	CASSETGTGLWGYTF
-	TRBV5-4	TRBJ2-7	CASSLLGGVGWYF
-	TRBV5-1	TRBJ1-2	CASSLEAGYGYTF
-	TRBV4-1	TRBJ1-1	CASSQPVGEAFF
once	TRBV5-1	TRBJ2-1	CASSPGPYSYNEQFF
-	TRBV6-6	TRBJ1-1	CASRETSMNTEAFF
-	TRBV5-8	TRBJ2-1	CASSLEGEYNEQFF
once	TRBV7-2	TRBJ2-3	CASSLGLAGGPADTQYF
-	TRBV19	TRBJ1-3	CASREVLGNTIYF
-	TRBV2	TRBJ2-4	CASSASWGAVFNIQYF
-	TRBV11-2	TRBJ2-5	CASSGAGTETQYF
-	TRBV19	TRBJ2-5	CASSPQGWKETQYF
-	TRBV29-1	TRBJ2-2	CSAGTANTGELFF
-	TRBV6-5	TRBJ2-4	CASRSARRNIQYF
-	TRBV5-1	TRBJ2-2	CASSAAGATGELFF
once	TRBV11-2	TRBJ2-1	CASSSGGGRSYNEQFF
once	TRBV7-8	TRBJ2-1	CASSKRQVVEQFF
few	TRBV12-3/TRBV12-4	TRBJ1-6	CASSLNRVSPLHF
-	TRBV29-1	TRBJ2-5	CSVRGGWQPQETQYF
-	TRBV29-1	TRBJ2-2	CSVGRSRVTGELFF
-	TRBV6-5	TRBJ2-5	CASSYSGRMYQETQYF
-	TRBV19	TRBJ1-4	CASSGGGTNEKLFF
-	TRBV30	TRBJ2-1	CAWSLIAGGDNEQFF
-	TRBV11-3	TRBJ2-1	CASSLDLAGGRNEQFF
-	TRBV6-4	TRBJ2-7	CASRYYEQYF
-	TRBV6-6	TRBJ1-4	CASSYSGQQNEKLFF
-	TRBV9	TRBJ2-7	CASSGLAGEQYF
-	TRBV5-1	TRBJ1-4	CASSLSGVPNEKLFF